These 28 T cell receptor beta chains were all obtained from the same sample, sequenced in a study of blood T cell repertoires in COVID-19. The assay was immunoSEQ multiplex PCR, and TCRdb's table has in-frame clones only and misses some. The profile shows 200,000 to 250,000 clones, just under 85% of them singletons. The sample was peripheral blood. The receptor source for this set is a woman older than 75 with acute or convalescent COVID-19.

The rearrangement joins TRBV5-4 to TRBJ2-1; TRBD2 matches 10 bases. The CDR3 has 16 residues. The V gene end was trimmed by 0 bases and the J gene end by 7 bases; junction bases not matched to a gene: 7. Germline lookup yields CDR1 SGHNT and CDR2 YYREEE (reference sequence). In DNA, the CDR3 is TGTGCCAGCAGCTTGGTATCCAGCGGGAGGGGAAATGAGCAGTTCTTC. This codes for CASSLVSSGRGNEQFF.

The chain couples TRBV7-2 to TRBJ2-5; TRBD2 matches at 7 bases. This CDR3 has 19 residues. Germline CDR1 SGHTA, CDR2 FQGNSA. J was trimmed by 5 bases and V by 3 bases; bases with no gene match: 21. The CDR3: CASSFRTGGVGLMKETQYF. CDR3 nucleotides: TGTGCCAGCAGCTTTCGCACGGGGGGAGTGGGTCTGATGAAGGAGACCCAGTACTTC.

This clone was seen a single time. The CDR3 loop is CASSFGQEAGEKLFF. DNA for the CDR3: TGTGCCAGCAGCTTCGGACAGGAGGCTGGTGAAAAACTGTTTTTT. The chain links TRBV7-2 to TRBJ1-4; 7 bases map to TRBD1. With 3 bases clipped from V and 7 bases from J, the junction kept 8 bases outside the gene matches. CDR1 SGHTA and CDR2 FQGNSA come from the germline V gene. This CDR3 spans 15 amino acids.

The CDR3 DNA reads TGTGCCAGCAGTCCGGACAAGCCCTTCTCTGGAAACACCATATATTTT. Protein product: CASSPDKPFSGNTIYF. The chain is built from TRBV9 and TRBJ1-3; perhaps TRBD1 as D (5 bases). Germline-derived CDR1 and CDR2 are SGDLS and YYNGEE. Trimming removed 5 bases at V and 0 bases at J, with 15 bases between. CDR3 length: 16 residues.

V usage is TRBV7-6 and J usage is TRBJ1-1, with 7 bases aligning to TRBD1. V was pared by 5 bases and J by 1 base, with 10 bases of the junction left unmatched. This CDR3 has 16 amino acids. Per the germline V gene, CDR1 is SGHVS and CDR2 is FNYEAQ. As DNA, the CDR3 is TGTGCCAGCAGCCCCCGACAGGGCGAGGGGAACACTGAAGCTTTCTTT. Protein product: CASSPRQGEGNTEAFF.

The rearrangement joins TRBV5-1 to TRBJ2-7; tentative D call: TRBD2 (7 bases). The CDR3 totals 16 residues. Trimming took off 4 bases at V and 6 bases at J, with 23 bases between the two ends. Per germline, CDR1 SGHRS and CDR2 YFSETQ. The DNA for the CDR3 is TGCGCCAGCAGCCTCGGGGGGCAGCCCGTGTACACCGAGCAGTACTTC. The encoded protein is CASSLGGQPVYTEQYF.

Notes on this clone: At one of its ends the junction is not consistent with the germline gene, which may arise from a read error. This chain connects TRBV6-1 to TRBJ2-7; 8 bases align to TRBD1. This CDR3 has 13 amino acids. From germline, CDR1 is MNHNS and CDR2 SASEGT. The CDR3 DNA reads TGTGCCAACAGTGAAAATTTGTGGAGGACAGGGTGCTTC. Translating gives CANSENLWRTGCF.

The table lists this clone with a few counts. The chain joins TRBV4-3 to TRBJ1-2, with 11 bases matching TRBD1. The CDR3 extends over 15 amino acids. The V and J ends lost 4 bases and 3 bases, in that order; junction bases with no gene match: 4. In germline, CDR1 is LGHNA, CDR2 YSLEER. The CDR3 here is CASSPGQGVHYGYTF. The CDR3 nucleotides read TGCGCCAGCAGCCCGGGACAGGGGGTCCACTATGGCTACACCTTC.

The CDR3 nucleotides read TGTGCCAGCAGCCCTTTGGATAGGGGTGAGGCTTTCTTT. This encodes CASSPLDRGEAFF. This chain links TRBV7-8 with TRBJ1-1; tentative D call: TRBD1 (5 bases). The CDR3 totals 13 residues. The germline V gene encodes CDR1 SGHVS and CDR2 FQNEAQ. V was pared by 5 bases and J by 11 bases, with 18 bases between.

The chain joins TRBV7-6 to TRBJ1-1; D is undetermined. Germline V gene lookup returns CDR1 SGHVS and CDR2 FNYEAQ. Trimming removed 0 bases from V and 0 bases from J, with 11 bases in between. This CDR3 is built from 16 residues. The CDR3 is CASSLAPTQLNTEAFF. CDR3 nucleotide sequence: TGTGCCAGCAGCTTAGCGCCAACCCAGTTGAACACTGAAGCTTTCTTT.

The genes are TRBV5-6 and TRBJ2-7, with 8 bases fitting TRBD1. Trimming cost V 2 bases and J 6 bases; bases outside gene matches: 10. In germline, CDR1 is SGHDT, CDR2 YYEEEE. The CDR3 has 15 amino acids. CDR3 residues: CASSLFQGAVVEQYF. The CDR3 bases are TGTGCCAGCAGCTTATTCCAGGGGGCAGTAGTCGAGCAGTACTTC.

This chain uses TRBV11-2 with TRBJ1-3, with D perhaps TRBD1 (6 bases). Between the trimmed V and J ends, which lost 2 bases and 0 bases, there was a span of 8 bases. Per the germline V gene, CDR1 is SGHAT and CDR2 is FQNNGV. CDR3 length: 15 residues. The CDR3 DNA reads as TGTGCCAGCAGCTTACAGGGGAGCTCTGGAAACACCATATATTTT. This encodes CASSLQGSSGNTIYF. Variable domain in full (rest from reference TRBV11-2 and TRBJ1-3): EAGVAQSPRYKIIEKRQSVAFWCNPISGHATLYWYQQILGQGPKLLIQFQNNGVVDDSQLPKDRFSAERLKGVDSTLKIQPAKLEDSAVYLCASSLQGSSGNTIYFGEGSWLTVV.

This chain links TRBV5-1 with TRBJ2-7, with 8 bases aligning to TRBD1. CDR1 and CDR2 (germline): SGHRS, YFSETQ. Germline trimming cut 4 bases from V and 0 bases from J; bases unmatched to any gene: 3. The CDR3 runs 14 residues. The CDR3 loop is CASSRGQGSYEQYF. The CDR3 DNA follows: TGCGCCAGCAGCCGCGGACAGGGCTCCTACGAGCAGTACTTC.

The V call is TRBV3-1 (or the pseudogene TRBV3-2), the J call TRBJ2-7; 11 bases align to TRBD1. The CDR3 consists of 18 residues. V was clipped by 1 base and J by 0 bases; unmatched bases: 8. Germline V CDR1 and CDR2: LGHDT, YNNKEL (reference sequence). The CDR3 loop reads CASSQAKPGQGGSYEQYF. CDR3 nucleotide sequence: TGTGCCAGCAGCCAAGCGAAACCGGGACAGGGGGGCTCCTACGAGCAGTACTTC.

V gene TRBV13 combines with J gene TRBJ2-7, with TRBD2 matching over 9 bases. V lost 3 bases and J lost 6; bases outside the gene matches: 9. Looked up from germline, CDR1 is PRHDT and CDR2 is FYEKMQ (reference sequence). The CDR3 consists of 15 residues. The CDR3 DNA reads TGTGCCAGCAGCTTGCAGCGGGGGGCAGTCTCCGAGCAGTACTTC. It translates to CASSLQRGAVSEQYF.

V usage is TRBV18 and J usage is TRBJ2-7; 7 positions agree with TRBD1. CDR3 length equals 16 residues. Germline loops: CDR1 KGHSH, CDR2 LQKENI. With 3 bases clipped from V and 0 bases from J, the junction kept 8 bases outside the gene matches. The chain's CDR3 is CASSPQTGPSSYEQYF. In DNA form, the CDR3 reads TGTGCCAGCTCACCCCAGACAGGGCCGAGCTCCTACGAGCAGTACTTC. The whole variable domain, remainder taken from reference TRBV18 and TRBJ2-7, is NAGVMQNPRHLVRRRGQEARLRCSPMKGHSHVYWYRQLPEEGLKFMVYLQKENIIDESGMPKERFSAEFPKEGPSILRIQQVVRGDSAAYFCASSPQTGPSSYEQYFGPGTRLTVT.

The chain joins TRBV6-4 to TRBJ2-7; 10 bases are shared with TRBD1. V was pared by 6 bases and J by 3 bases, with 8 bases of the junction left unmatched. This CDR3 has 15 amino acids. Germline V gene lookup returns CDR1 MRHNA and CDR2 SNTAGT. CDR3 residues: CASSERQGAGYEQYF. CDR3 bases: TGTGCCAGCAGCGAAAGACAGGGGGCAGGCTACGAGCAGTACTTC.

This clone is a singleton in its sample. The chain employs TRBV6-5 and TRBJ1-1, with D perhaps matching TRBD1 (5 bases). This CDR3 has 15 amino acids. Germline assignment: CDR1 MNHEY and CDR2 SVGAGI. The V gene lost 0 bases and the J gene lost 5 bases, with 13 bases spanning the gap. As DNA, the CDR3 is TGTGCCAGCAGTTACTCGTTTCAGGGCTCGACTGAAGCTTTCTTT. Residues: CASSYSFQGSTEAFF.

This rearrangement joins TRBV6-1 to TRBJ1-6; 8 bases map to TRBD1. The germline V gene encodes CDR1 MNHNS and CDR2 SASEGT. This CDR3 contains 16 residues. With 1 base clipped from V and 1 base from J, the junction kept 0 bases outside the gene matches. The CDR3 loop is CASSEGQGSYNSPLHF. CDR3 DNA: TGTGCCAGCAGTGAAGGACAGGGGTCCTATAATTCACCCCTCCACTTT.

The chain is built from TRBV11-2 and TRBJ2-1, with TRBD2 matching 7 bases. CDR1 SGHAT and CDR2 FQNNGV come from the germline V gene. The V segment lost 11 bases and the J segment 5 bases; nucleotides outside the gene matches: 12. The CDR3 is 14 residues long. CDR3 bases: TGTGCCGGGGGATCGGGACTATCCAACAATGAGCAGTTCTTC. Amino acid sequence: CAGGSGLSNNEQFF.

The chain couples TRBV30 to TRBJ1-2, with D tentatively TRBD1 (5 bases). Trimming removed 4 bases from V and 2 bases from J, with 8 bases in between. CDR3 size: 12 residues. Germline loops: CDR1 GTSNPN, CDR2 SVGIG (reference sequence). In DNA, the CDR3 is TGTGCCTGGATGACAGTCAACTATGGCTACACCTTC. This translates into CAWMTVNYGYTF.

The gene calls are TRBV19 and TRBJ1-3; TRBD1 matches at 7 bases. Unmatched junction bases numbered 7, after V lost 5 bases and J lost 0 bases. Germline V gene sequence: CDR1 LNHDA, CDR2 SQIVND (reference sequence). The CDR3 consists of 16 residues. The CDR3 region is CASSVLRDSSGNTIYF. As DNA, the CDR3 is TGTGCCAGTAGTGTCCTACGGGACAGCTCTGGAAACACCATATATTTT.

The chain links TRBV7-2 to TRBJ1-4, with 9 positions matching TRBD1. Germline CDR1 and CDR2: SGHTA and FQGNSA. The CDR3 loop spans 14 amino acids. V shed 1 base and J 9 bases; nucleotides not matched to a gene: 3. The CDR3 bases are TGTGCCAGCAGCTTAGGGGGACAGGGTCAAAAACTGTTTTTT. It encodes CASSLGGQGQKLFF.

In its sample, this clone was seen once. V and J are TRBV4-1 and TRBJ2-1; D may be TRBD2 (5 bases). This CDR3 is 15 amino acids long. Trimming left V 7 bases short and J 9 bases short, with 22 bases between. Per the germline V gene, CDR1 is MGHRA and CDR2 is YSYEKL. CDR3 in DNA: TGCGCCAGCACCCTGGGGTATCGCGGGTTTAGTGAGCAGTTCTTC. It encodes CASTLGYRGFSEQFF.

The table lists this clone with a count of one. V and J are TRBV5-1 and TRBJ1-2, with D unclear. Germline loops: CDR1 SGHRS, CDR2 YFSETQ. The CDR3 extends over 11 amino acids. Trimming shortened V by 3 bases and J by 6 bases, and 6 bases separated the two germline ends. CDR3 in amino acids: CASSSSDGYTF. The CDR3 nucleotides read TGCGCCAGCAGCTCGTCGGATGGCTACACCTTC. Filled out from reference TRBV5-1 and TRBJ1-2, the complete variable domain reads KAGVTQTPRYLIKTRGQQVTLSCSPISGHRSVSWYQQTPGQGLQFLFEYFSETQRNKGNFPGRFSGRQFSNSRSEMNVSTLELGDSALYLCASSSSDGYTFGSGTRLTVV.

The chain uses TRBV15 and TRBJ1-5; D uncertain. From germline, CDR1 is LNHNV and CDR2 YYDKDF (reference sequence). Trimming took 0 bases from V and 4 from J, leaving 10 bases between them. CDR3 size: 15 residues. The chain's CDR3 is CATSRERAVNQPQHF. Written as DNA, the CDR3 is TGTGCCACCAGCAGAGAGAGGGCAGTGAATCAGCCCCAGCATTTT.

The rearrangement uses TRBV6-5 and TRBJ1-5; D is unclear. Germline V CDR1 and CDR2: MNHEY, SVGAGI. Between the trimmed V and J ends, which lost 2 bases and 5 bases, there was a span of 7 bases. The CDR3 length is 13 residues. The CDR3 region has the DNA TGTGCCAGCAGTTACATGCAGGATCAGCCCCAGCATTTT. Its translation is CASSYMQDQPQHF.

The genes are TRBV30 and TRBJ1-2; 7 nucleotides agree with TRBD1. V was pared by 4 bases and J by 7 bases, with 12 bases of the junction left unmatched. Germline V gene data show CDR1 as GTSNPN and CDR2 as SVGIG (reference sequence). This CDR3 region has 14 residues. CDR3 coding DNA: TGTGCCTGGAAGTGGGCCCAGGGGGAGGCTGGCTACACCTTC. This sequence encodes CAWKWAQGEAGYTF.